This is a list of T cell receptor beta chains from one sample in a study of cytotoxic CD8 clonotypes in ibrutinib-treated CLL. Clones were sequenced by immunoSEQ multiplex PCR, and TCRdb holds only the in-frame ones, with some missing. The sample carries some 150,000 clones, about 80% recorded once. The sample consisted of PBMCs, taken after 12 months of ibrutinib treatment. The source of these receptors is a human donor with chronic lymphocytic leukemia. CDR3s include the opening cysteine and the closing phenylalanine or tryptophan. D genes are given only for firm matches. Clone size, where shown, is once, few, many, or a class for clones that have expanded.

J | D | V | size | CDR3 | DNA
TRBJ2-3 | TRBD2 | TRBV19 | . | CASRRTSGATDTQYF | TGTGCCAGTAGGAGGACTAGCGGTGCCACAGATACGCAGTATTTT
TRBJ2-2 | . | TRBV9 | . | CASTPGGTGELFF | TGTGCCAGCACCCCTGGCGGCACCGGGGAGCTGTTTTTT
TRBJ2-7 | . | TRBV6-5 | . | CASGGRASYEQYF | TGTGCCAGCGGGGGAAGGGCCTCCTACGAGCAGTACTTC
TRBJ1-4 | . | TRBV6-5 | . | CASITRGSTNEKLFF | TGTGCCAGCATTACCAGAGGGTCAACGAATGAAAAACTGTTTTTT
TRBJ1-4 | . | TRBV30 | once | CAWDPLSATTNEKLFF | TGTGCCTGGGACCCCCTCTCGGCTACAACTAATGAAAAACTGTTTTTT
TRBJ2-5 | . | TRBV20-1 | . | CSASQETQYF | TGCAGTGCTAGCCAAGAGACCCAGTACTTC
TRBJ2-7 | . | TRBV4-1 | . | CASSQSFAYEQYF | TGCGCCAGCAGCCAATCCTTCGCCTACGAGCAGTACTTC
TRBJ1-6 | TRBD1 | TRBV27 | . | CASSSRGFYNSPLHF | TGTGCCAGCAGTTCCAGGGGGTTCTATAATTCACCCCTCCACTTT
TRBJ2-1 | . | TRBV12-5 | . | CASGLVRTVYNEQFF | TGTGCTAGTGGTTTGGTAAGGACTGTTTACAATGAGCAGTTCTTC
TRBJ2-3 | TRBD1 | TRBV19 | once | CASSDRGPPSTDTQYF | TGTGCCAGTAGCGACAGGGGGCCTCCTAGCACAGATACGCAGTATTTT
TRBJ2-6 | . | TRBV28 | . | CASSLVGHQFYSGANVLTF | TGTGCCAGCAGTTTAGTAGGACACCAATTTTACTCTGGGGCCAACGTCCTGACTTTC
TRBJ2-5 | . | TRBV2 | . | CASSEQVRETQYF | TGTGCCAGCAGTGAACAGGTCCGAGAGACCCAGTACTTC
TRBJ2-7 | . | TRBV1 | . | CTSSQSYHRGLTYEQYF | TGCACCAGCAGCCAGTCTTATCATCGCGGCTTAACCTACGAGCAGTACTTC
TRBJ2-7 | . | TRBV28 | . | CASSSGMGGGEQYF | TGTGCCAGCAGTTCCGGGATGGGGGGAGGAGAGCAGTACTTC
TRBJ2-2 | TRBD2 | TRBV18 | . | CASSRTSGAGELFF | TGTGCCAGCTCGAGGACTAGCGGGGCTGGGGAGCTGTTTTTT
TRBJ2-3 | TRBD2 | TRBV7-9 | once | CASSRGTSEIDTQYF | TGTGCCAGCAGCCGGGGTACTAGCGAAATAGATACGCAGTATTTT
TRBJ2-7 | TRBD1 | TRBV18 | . | CASSQGQGGYEQYF | TGTGCCAGCTCACAGGGACAGGGGGGCTACGAGCAGTACTTC
TRBJ2-1 | . | TRBV29-1 | few | CSVEGVANEQFF | TGCAGCGTTGAAGGTGTTGCTAATGAGCAGTTCTTC